Reported below is one TCR beta chain. The antigen remains undetermined. The authors ran a second PCR of 7 to 11 cycles using a sample-barcoded 5' primer and a J-beta primer mix. Each CDR3 protein gets one entry after TCRdb re-called the 5' RACE reads with MiXCR. The table shows around 650,000 distinct CDR3 sequences, with around two fifths occurring only once. The data were taken from a study of blood T cells in healthy people across ages. Trimming took 5 bases from V and 2 from J, leaving 10 bases between them. Germline values: CDR1 MNHEY, CDR2 SVGAGI. The length of the CDR3 is 14 residues. Study outcomes and limitations: Unsorted PBMC input precluded a conclusive naive versus antigen-experienced comparison. Naive CD4+ cells and diversity were both higher in long-lived donors than in aged donors.

Samples each yielded at least 5.5 micrograms of total RNA. This receptor was identified in a man older than 75 in good health. This chain uses TRBV6-5 with TRBJ2-1; D is unclear. Material for sequencing was blood. The chain's CDR3 is CASSDGSTYNEQFF. In nucleotides, the CDR3 is TGTGCCAGCAGTGACGGGTCAACCTACAATGAGCAGTTCTTC.